The entry below gives a single T cell receptor (beta chain) sequence along with its context. This CDR3 region has 15 residues. Germline CDR1 reads SQVTM; CDR2 reads ANQGSEA. V lost 2 bases, J lost 2 bases, and 14 bases lay in between. Caucasian individuals from Russia who were healthy and aged 6 to 90 acted as donors. This specimen belongs to a study of blood T cells in healthy people across ages. It was with a sample-barcoded 5' primer and a J-beta primer mix that a second PCR of roughly 7 to 12 cycles was run. The template-switch adaptor, which had 12 random nucleotides, put a tag on each cDNA molecule. TCRdb re-called the 5' RACE reads with MiXCR, one entry per CDR3 protein. The profile shows 1.5 million to 2 million distinct CDR3 sequences, 28% of them singletons.

This chain connects TRBV29-1 to TRBJ2-3; D is ambiguous. Sequenced sample: blood. The receptor's source is a woman between 25 and 40 years old in good health. In DNA, the CDR3 is TGCAGCGTTGAACGCGCCCGGACCAACACAGATACGCAGTATTTT. Translation: CSVERARTNTDTQYF.